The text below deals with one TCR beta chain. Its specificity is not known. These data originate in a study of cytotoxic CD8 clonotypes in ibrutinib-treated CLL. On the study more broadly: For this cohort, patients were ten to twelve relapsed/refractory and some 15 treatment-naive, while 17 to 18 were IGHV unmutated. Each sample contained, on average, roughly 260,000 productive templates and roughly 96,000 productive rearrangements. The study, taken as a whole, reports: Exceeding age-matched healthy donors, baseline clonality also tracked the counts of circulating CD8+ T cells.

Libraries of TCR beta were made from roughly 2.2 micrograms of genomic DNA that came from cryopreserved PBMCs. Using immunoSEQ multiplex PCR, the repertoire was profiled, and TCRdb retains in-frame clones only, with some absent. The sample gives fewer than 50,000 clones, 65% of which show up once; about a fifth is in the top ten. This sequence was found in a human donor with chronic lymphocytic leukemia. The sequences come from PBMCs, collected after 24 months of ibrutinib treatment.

The CDR3 sequence is CASSIRLDTQYF. Written as DNA, the CDR3 is TGTGCCAGTAGTATTCGCCTCGATACGCAGTATTTT. The chain links TRBV19 to TRBJ2-3, with D hard to call. The germline V gene encodes CDR1 LNHDA and CDR2 SQIVND (reference sequence). The CDR3 extends over 12 amino acids. V was trimmed by 3 bases and J by 6 bases, leaving 7 bases between them.